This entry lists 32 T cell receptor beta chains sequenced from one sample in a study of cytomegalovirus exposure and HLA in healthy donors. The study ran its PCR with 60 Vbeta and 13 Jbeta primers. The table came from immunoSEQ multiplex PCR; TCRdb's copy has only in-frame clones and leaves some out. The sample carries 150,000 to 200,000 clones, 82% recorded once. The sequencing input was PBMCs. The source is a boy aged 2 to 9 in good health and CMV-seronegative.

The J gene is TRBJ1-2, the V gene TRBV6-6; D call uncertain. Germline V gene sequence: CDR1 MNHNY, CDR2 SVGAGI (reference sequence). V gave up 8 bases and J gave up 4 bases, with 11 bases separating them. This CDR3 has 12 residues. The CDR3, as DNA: TGTGCCAGCGGAGGGAAGGGCTATGGCTACACCTTC. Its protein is CASGGKGYGYTF.

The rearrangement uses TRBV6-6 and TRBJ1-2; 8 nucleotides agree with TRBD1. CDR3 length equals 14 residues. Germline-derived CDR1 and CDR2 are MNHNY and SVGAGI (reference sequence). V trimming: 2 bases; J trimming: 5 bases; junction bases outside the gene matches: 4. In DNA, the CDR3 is TGTGCCAGCAGTTACGGACAGGGCCTTTATGGCTACACCTTC. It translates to CASSYGQGLYGYTF.

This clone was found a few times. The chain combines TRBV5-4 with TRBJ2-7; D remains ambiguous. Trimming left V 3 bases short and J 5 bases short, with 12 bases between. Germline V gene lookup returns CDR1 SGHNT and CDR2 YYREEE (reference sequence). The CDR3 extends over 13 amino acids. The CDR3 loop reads CASSYYRVHEQYF. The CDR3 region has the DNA TGTGCCAGCAGCTACTATCGGGTCCACGAGCAGTACTTC.

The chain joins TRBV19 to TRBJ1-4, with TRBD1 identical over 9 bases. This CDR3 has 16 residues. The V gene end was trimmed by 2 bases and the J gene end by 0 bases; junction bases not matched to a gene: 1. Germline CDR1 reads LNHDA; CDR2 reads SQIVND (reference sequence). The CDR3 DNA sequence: TGTGCCAGTAGTATATGGACAGGGGCAACTAATGAAAAACTGTTTTTT. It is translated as CASSIWTGATNEKLFF.

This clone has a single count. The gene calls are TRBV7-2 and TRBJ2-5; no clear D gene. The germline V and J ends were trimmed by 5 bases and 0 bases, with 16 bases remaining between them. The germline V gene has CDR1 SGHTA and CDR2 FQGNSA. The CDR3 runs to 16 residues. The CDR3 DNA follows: TGTGCCAGCAGCCTCGTCGTCGGGTCGCACCAAGAGACCCAGTACTTC. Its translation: CASSLVVGSHQETQYF. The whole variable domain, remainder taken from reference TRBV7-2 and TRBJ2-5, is GAGVSQSPSNKVTEKGKDVELRCDPISGHTALYWYRQSLGQGLEFLIYFQGNSAPDKSGLPSDRFSAERTGGSVSTLTIQRTQQEDSAVYLCASSLVVGSHQETQYFGPGTRLLVL.

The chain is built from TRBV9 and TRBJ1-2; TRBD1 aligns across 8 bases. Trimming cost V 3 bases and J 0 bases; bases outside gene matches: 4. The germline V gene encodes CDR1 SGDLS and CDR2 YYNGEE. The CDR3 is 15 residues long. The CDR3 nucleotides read TGTGCCAGCAGCGCAGGGACAGGCGCTAACTATGGCTACACCTTC. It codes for CASSAGTGANYGYTF.

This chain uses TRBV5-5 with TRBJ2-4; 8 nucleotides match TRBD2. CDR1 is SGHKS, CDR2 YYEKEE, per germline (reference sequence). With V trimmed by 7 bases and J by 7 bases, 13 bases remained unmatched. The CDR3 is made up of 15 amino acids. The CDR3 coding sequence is TGTGCCAGCCGGTTCGCGGGGGGACCGGGCAACATTCAGTACTTC. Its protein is CASRFAGGPGNIQYF.

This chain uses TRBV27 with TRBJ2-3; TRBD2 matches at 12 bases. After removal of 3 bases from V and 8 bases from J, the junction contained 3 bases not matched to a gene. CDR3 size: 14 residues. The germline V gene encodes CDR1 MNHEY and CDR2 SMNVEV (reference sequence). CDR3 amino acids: CASSLTSGGGTQYF. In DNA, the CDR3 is TGTGCCAGCAGTTTGACTAGCGGGGGAGGTACGCAGTATTTT.

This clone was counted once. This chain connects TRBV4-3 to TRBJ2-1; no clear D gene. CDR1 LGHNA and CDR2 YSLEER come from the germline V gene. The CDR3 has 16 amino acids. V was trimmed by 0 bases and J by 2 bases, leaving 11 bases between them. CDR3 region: CASSQDLAGTYNEQFF. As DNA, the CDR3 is TGCGCCAGCAGCCAAGATCTCGCAGGAACCTACAATGAGCAGTTCTTC.

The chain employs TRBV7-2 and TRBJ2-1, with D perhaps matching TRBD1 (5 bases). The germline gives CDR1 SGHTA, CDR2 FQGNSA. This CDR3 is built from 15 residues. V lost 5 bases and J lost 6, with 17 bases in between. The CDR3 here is CASSPGPGIGNEQFF. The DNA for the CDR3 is TGTGCCAGCAGCCCAGGGCCCGGTATCGGCAATGAGCAGTTCTTC.

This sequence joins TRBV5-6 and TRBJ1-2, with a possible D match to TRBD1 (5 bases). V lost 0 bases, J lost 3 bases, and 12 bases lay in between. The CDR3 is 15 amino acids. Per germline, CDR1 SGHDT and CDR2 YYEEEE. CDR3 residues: CASSLGVDNDYGYTF. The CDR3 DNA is TGTGCCAGCAGCTTGGGGGTGGACAACGACTATGGCTACACCTTC.

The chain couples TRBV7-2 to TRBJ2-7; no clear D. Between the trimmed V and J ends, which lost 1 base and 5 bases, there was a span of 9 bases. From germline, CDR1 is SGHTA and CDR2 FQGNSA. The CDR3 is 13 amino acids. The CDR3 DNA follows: TGTGCCAGCAGCTTAGGAAGAGTGCACGAGCAGTACTTC. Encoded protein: CASSLGRVHEQYF. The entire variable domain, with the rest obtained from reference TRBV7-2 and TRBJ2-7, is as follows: GAGVSQSPSNKVTEKGKDVELRCDPISGHTALYWYRQSLGQGLEFLIYFQGNSAPDKSGLPSDRFSAERTGGSVSTLTIQRTQQEDSAVYLCASSLGRVHEQYFGPGTRLTVT.

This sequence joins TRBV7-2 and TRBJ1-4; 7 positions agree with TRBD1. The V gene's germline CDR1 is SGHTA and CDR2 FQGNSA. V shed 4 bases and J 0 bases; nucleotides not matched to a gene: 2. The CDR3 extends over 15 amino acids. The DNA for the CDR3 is TGTGCCAGCAGCTGGACAGGCTCAACTAATGAAAAACTGTTTTTT. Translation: CASSWTGSTNEKLFF. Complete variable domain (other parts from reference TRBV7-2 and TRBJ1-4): GAGVSQSPSNKVTEKGKDVELRCDPISGHTALYWYRQSLGQGLEFLIYFQGNSAPDKSGLPSDRFSAERTGGSVSTLTIQRTQQEDSAVYLCASSWTGSTNEKLFFGSGTQLSVL.

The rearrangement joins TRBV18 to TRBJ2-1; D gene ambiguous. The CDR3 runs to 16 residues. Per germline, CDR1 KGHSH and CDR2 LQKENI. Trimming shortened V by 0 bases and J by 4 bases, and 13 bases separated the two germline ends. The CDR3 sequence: CASSPPRFSEYNEQFF. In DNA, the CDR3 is TGTGCCAGCTCACCACCGAGGTTCTCTGAGTACAATGAGCAGTTCTTC.

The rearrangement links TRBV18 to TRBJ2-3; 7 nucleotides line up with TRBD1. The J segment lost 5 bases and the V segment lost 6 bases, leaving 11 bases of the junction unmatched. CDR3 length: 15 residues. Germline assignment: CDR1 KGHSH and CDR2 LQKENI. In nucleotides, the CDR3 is TGTGCCAGCTCTCCCAGGACAGGTGGGGAAGATACGCAGTATTTT. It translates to CASSPRTGGEDTQYF.

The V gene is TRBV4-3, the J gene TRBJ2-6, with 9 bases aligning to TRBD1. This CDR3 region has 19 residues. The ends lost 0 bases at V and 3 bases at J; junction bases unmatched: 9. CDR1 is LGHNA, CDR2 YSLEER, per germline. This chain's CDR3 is CASSQEWDRARSGANVLTF. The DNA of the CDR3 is TGCGCCAGCAGCCAAGAATGGGACAGGGCCCGAAGTGGGGCCAACGTCCTGACTTTC.

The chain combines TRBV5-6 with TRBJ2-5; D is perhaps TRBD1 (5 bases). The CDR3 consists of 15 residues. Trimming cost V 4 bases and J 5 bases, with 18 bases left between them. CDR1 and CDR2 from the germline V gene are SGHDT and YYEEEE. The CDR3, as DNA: TGTGCCAGCAGCAGGGCGCAGGGCCCGGCGGAGACCCAGTACTTC. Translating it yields CASSRAQGPAETQYF. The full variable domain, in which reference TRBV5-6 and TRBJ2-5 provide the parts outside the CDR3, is DAGVTQSPTHLIKTRGQQVTLRCSPKSGHDTVSWYQQALGQGPQFIFQYYEEEERQRGNFPDRFSGHQFPNYSSELNVNALLLGDSALYLCASSRAQGPAETQYFGPGTRLLVL.

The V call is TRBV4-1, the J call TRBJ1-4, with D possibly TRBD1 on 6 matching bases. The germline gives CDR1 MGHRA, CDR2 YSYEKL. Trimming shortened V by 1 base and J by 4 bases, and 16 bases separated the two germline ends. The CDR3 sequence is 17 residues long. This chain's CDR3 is CASSQARWTDINEKLFF. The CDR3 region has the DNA TGCGCCAGCAGCCAAGCGAGGTGGACAGATATTAATGAAAAACTGTTTTTT.

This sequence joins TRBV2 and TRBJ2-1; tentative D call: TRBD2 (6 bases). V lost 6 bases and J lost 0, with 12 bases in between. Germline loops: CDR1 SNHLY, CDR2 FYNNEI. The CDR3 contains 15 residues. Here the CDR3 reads CASRTVGGSYNEQFF. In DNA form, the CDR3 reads TGTGCCAGCAGGACCGTCGGGGGCTCCTACAATGAGCAGTTCTTC.

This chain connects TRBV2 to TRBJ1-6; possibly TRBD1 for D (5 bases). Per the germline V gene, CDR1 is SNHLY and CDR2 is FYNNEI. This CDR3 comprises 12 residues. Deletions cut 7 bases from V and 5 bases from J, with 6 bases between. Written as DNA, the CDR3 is TGTGCCAGCATAGGGGATAATTCACCCCTCCACTTT. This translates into CASIGDNSPLHF.

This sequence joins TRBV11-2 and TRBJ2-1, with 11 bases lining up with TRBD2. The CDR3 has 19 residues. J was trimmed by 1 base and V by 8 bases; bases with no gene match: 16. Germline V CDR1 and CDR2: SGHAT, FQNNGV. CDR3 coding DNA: TGTGCCAGCCCTTCACAAACTAGCGGGGGCCCCTCTTCCTACAATGAGCAGTTCTTC. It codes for CASPSQTSGGPSSYNEQFF. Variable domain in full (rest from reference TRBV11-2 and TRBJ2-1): EAGVAQSPRYKIIEKRQSVAFWCNPISGHATLYWYQQILGQGPKLLIQFQNNGVVDDSQLPKDRFSAERLKGVDSTLKIQPAKLEDSAVYLCASPSQTSGGPSSYNEQFFGPGTRLTVL.

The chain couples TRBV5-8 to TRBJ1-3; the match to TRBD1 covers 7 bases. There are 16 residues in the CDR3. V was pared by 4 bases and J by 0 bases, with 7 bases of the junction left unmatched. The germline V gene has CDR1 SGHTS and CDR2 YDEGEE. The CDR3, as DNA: TGTGCCAGCAGCCTGGGACAGATAAGCTCTGGAAACACCATATATTTT. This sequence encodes CASSLGQISSGNTIYF.

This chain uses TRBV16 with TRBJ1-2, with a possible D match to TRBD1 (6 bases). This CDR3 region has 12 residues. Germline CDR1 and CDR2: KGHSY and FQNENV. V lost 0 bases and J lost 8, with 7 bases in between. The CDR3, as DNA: TGTGCCAGCAGCCAATCAGGGGGAGGCTACACCTTC. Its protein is CASSQSGGGYTF.

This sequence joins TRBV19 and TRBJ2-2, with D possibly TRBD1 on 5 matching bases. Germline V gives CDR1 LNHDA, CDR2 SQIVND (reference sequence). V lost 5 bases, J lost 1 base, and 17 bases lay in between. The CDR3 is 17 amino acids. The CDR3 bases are TGTGCCAGTAGTCCGATCCAGGGCAGCATGAACACCGGGGAGCTGTTTTTT. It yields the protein CASSPIQGSMNTGELFF.

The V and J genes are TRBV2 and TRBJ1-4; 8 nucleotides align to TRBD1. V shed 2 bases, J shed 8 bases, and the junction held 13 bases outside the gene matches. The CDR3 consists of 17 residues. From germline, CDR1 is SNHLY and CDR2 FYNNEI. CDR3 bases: TGTGCCAGCAGTGAAATATGGGCGACAGGGGAATGGGAAAAACTGTTTTTT. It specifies CASSEIWATGEWEKLFF.

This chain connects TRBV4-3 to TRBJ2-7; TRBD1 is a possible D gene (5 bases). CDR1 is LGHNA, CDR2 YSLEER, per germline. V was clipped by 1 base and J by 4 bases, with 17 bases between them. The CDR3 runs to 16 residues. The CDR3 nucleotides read TGCGCCAGCAGCCAAGGGAAGGGTGGGGCTAGGTACGAGCAGTACTTC. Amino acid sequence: CASSQGKGGARYEQYF.

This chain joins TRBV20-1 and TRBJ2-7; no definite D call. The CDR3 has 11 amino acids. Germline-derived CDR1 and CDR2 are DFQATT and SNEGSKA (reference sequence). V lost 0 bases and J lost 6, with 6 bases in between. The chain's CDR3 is CSARDSGEQYF. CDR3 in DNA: TGCAGTGCTAGAGATTCCGGCGAGCAGTACTTC.

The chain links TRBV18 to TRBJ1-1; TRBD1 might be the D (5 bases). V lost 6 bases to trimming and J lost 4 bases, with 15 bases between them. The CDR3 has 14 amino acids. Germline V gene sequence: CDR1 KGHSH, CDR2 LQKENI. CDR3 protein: CASSPGGSLTEAFF. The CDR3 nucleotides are TGTGCCAGCTCTCCCGGGGGGTCTCTCACTGAAGCTTTCTTT.

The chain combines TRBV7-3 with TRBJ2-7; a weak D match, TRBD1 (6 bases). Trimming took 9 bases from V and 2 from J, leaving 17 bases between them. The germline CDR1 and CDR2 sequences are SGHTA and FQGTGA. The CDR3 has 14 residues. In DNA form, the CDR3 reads TGTGCCAGACTGACCGACAGGTCGACCTACGAGCAGTACTTC. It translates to CARLTDRSTYEQYF.

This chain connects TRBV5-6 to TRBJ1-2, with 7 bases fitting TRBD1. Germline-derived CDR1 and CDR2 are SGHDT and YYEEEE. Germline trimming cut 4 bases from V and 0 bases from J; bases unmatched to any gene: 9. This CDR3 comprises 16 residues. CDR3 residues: CASSPEGQQSNYGYTF. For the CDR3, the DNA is TGTGCCAGCAGCCCAGAGGGACAGCAGTCTAACTATGGCTACACCTTC. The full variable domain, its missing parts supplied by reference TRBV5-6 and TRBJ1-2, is DAGVTQSPTHLIKTRGQQVTLRCSPKSGHDTVSWYQQALGQGPQFIFQYYEEEERQRGNFPDRFSGHQFPNYSSELNVNALLLGDSALYLCASSPEGQQSNYGYTFGSGTRLTVV.

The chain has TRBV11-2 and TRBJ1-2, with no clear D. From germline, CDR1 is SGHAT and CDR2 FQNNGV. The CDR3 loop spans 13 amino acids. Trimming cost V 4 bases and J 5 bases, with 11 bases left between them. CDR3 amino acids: CASSSSGIYGYTF. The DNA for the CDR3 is TGTGCCAGCAGCTCATCAGGAATTTATGGCTACACCTTC.

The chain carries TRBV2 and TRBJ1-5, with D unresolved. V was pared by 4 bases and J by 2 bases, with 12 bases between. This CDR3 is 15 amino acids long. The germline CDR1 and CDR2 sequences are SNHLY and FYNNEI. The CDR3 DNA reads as TGTGCCAGCAGTGTAGATCCGGGAGGCAATCAGCCCCAGCATTTT. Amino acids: CASSVDPGGNQPQHF.